This TCR beta chain came from a study of blood T cell repertoires in COVID-19. Turning to the study itself: T cells, B-cell-depleted T cells, or PBMCs supplied cDNA or gDNA.

Authors' analysis steps: Using reference gene primer amplification, nucleated cell counts were estimated. Data came from immunoSEQ multiplex PCR; TCRdb stores just in-frame clones and leaves some out. That table gives V, J and clone size, and the DNA gave D and trimming. Found here are approximately 58,000 clones, 85% to 90% of them singletons; the top ten hold roughly 4.8%. The junction had 5 bases not matched to a gene; V was cut back by 8 bases and J by 5 bases. CDR3 size: 11 residues. CDR1 is SQVTM and CDR2 is ANQGSEA in the germline V gene. The V and J genes are TRBV29-1 and TRBJ1-1, with 7 positions matching TRBD1. Sequenced: peripheral blood. This receptor was taken from a man aged 40-50 years with active COVID-19. The CDR3 loop is CSTGVGTEAFF. The CDR3 nucleotides read TGCAGCACAGGGGTAGGAACTGAAGCTTTCTTT.